The source of this TCR beta chain is a study of chemoradiotherapy in HPV16-positive cancers. Method: immunoSEQ multiplex PCR; TCRdb's copy keeps in-frame clones and lacks some. The repertoire holds approximately 52,000 clones, around 90% seen once, with around 3.5% in the top ten. This clone was seen once. Its antigen is not known. Other DNA variants within this sample encode the same CDR3. General observations from the study: Candidate HPV-specific clones and E7-related TCR motifs grew in tumor during treatment.

The source is a human donor with HPV-associated anogenital cancer. The sequenced sample was blood, obtained from a patient who underwent chemoradiotherapy.

The chain's CDR3 is CASSFNGGPETQYF. CDR3 bases: TGTGCCAGCAGTTTTAACGGGGGGCCGGAGACCCAGTACTTC. The chain employs TRBV27 and TRBJ2-5; TRBD2 might be the D (7 bases). The CDR3 is 14 amino acids. CDR1 is MNHEY and CDR2 is SMNVEV in the germline V gene (reference sequence). Trimming left V 3 bases short and J 5 bases short, with 13 bases between.